A selection of T cell receptor beta chains follows, all from one sample in a study of T cell repertoires in cytomegalovirus infection. Via MiXCR, TCRdb re-called the reads, giving one row per CDR3 protein. The table records around 69,000 distinct CDR3 sequences, 20% of them present only once. These receptors have no identified antigens. The starting material was CD8+ T cells from cultured PBMCs, obtained from culture after CMV antigen stimulation. The receptors stem from a human donor in good health (CMV status not recorded). Some clones in this sample may be carry-over from other donors' samples. The CDR3 runs from the conserved cysteine through the conserved F or W. The D gene is left open where the match is weak. Size tells how often a clone was seen (once, few, many) or the class of an expanded clone, and some rows leave it out.

j_call: TRBJ1-5
d_call: NA
v_call: TRBV7-9
clone_size: many
cdr3_nt: TGTGCCAGCAGCTTAGCGGGGATCGATCAGCCCCAGCATTTT
cdr3_aa: CASSLAGIDQPQHF

j_call: TRBJ1-4
d_call: TRBD1
v_call: TRBV7-8
clone_size: few
cdr3_nt: TGTGCCAGCAGCGCATCAAGTGACAGGGTTAATGAAAAACTGTTTTTT
cdr3_aa: CASSASSDRVNEKLFF

j_call: TRBJ2-7
d_call: NA
v_call: TRBV7-2
clone_size: medium-sized
cdr3_nt: TGTGCCAGCAGCGGGGTCTGGCCCTACGAGCAGTACTTC
cdr3_aa: CASSGVWPYEQYF

j_call: TRBJ2-2
d_call: NA
v_call: TRBV9
clone_size: few
cdr3_nt: TGTGCCAGCAGCCTAGACGGCACCGGGGAGCTGTTTTTT
cdr3_aa: CASSLDGTGELFF

j_call: TRBJ2-1
d_call: NA
v_call: TRBV6-2/TRBV6-3
clone_size: few
cdr3_nt: TGTGCCAGCAGTTACACGGGGGGCTTCTACAATGAGCAGTTCTTC
cdr3_aa: CASSYTGGFYNEQFF

j_call: TRBJ2-7
d_call: NA
v_call: TRBV27
clone_size: NA
cdr3_nt: TGTGCCAGCAGTTGGGGGCGCGAGCAGTACTTC
cdr3_aa: CASSWGREQYF

j_call: TRBJ2-7
d_call: NA
v_call: TRBV6-5
clone_size: NA
cdr3_nt: TGTGCCAGCAGTCCCGGGTCCACCTACGAGCAGTACTTC
cdr3_aa: CASSPGSTYEQYF

j_call: TRBJ2-1
d_call: NA
v_call: TRBV7-9
clone_size: few
cdr3_nt: TGTGCCAGCAGCTTCTCAGGGGACGGTTACAATGAGCAGTTCTTC
cdr3_aa: CASSFSGDGYNEQFF

j_call: TRBJ2-6
d_call: TRBD1
v_call: TRBV20-1
clone_size: few
cdr3_nt: TGCAGTGCTAGATACCGGGACAGGGGGCTTCTCCTTGGGGCCAACGTCCTGACTTTC
cdr3_aa: CSARYRDRGLLLGANVLTF

j_call: TRBJ1-5
d_call: NA
v_call: TRBV12-5
clone_size: NA
cdr3_nt: TGTGCTAGTGGTTTGGTTGGGGGCCAGCCCCAGCATTTT
cdr3_aa: CASGLVGGQPQHF

j_call: TRBJ2-5
d_call: NA
v_call: TRBV7-2
clone_size: NA
cdr3_nt: TGTGCCAGCAGCTTAGGGACACTCAACCAAGAGACCCAGTACTTC
cdr3_aa: CASSLGTLNQETQYF

j_call: TRBJ1-2
d_call: NA
v_call: TRBV27
clone_size: few
cdr3_nt: TGTGCCAGCAGTGTCACACGAGTTAGTGGCTACACCTTC
cdr3_aa: CASSVTRVSGYTF

j_call: TRBJ1-6
d_call: TRBD1
v_call: TRBV5-1
clone_size: NA
cdr3_nt: TGCGCCAGCAGCTTGTCCCCGACAGGGCCTAATTCACCCCTCCACTTT
cdr3_aa: CASSLSPTGPNSPLHF

j_call: TRBJ2-1
d_call: NA
v_call: TRBV6-2/TRBV6-3
clone_size: NA
cdr3_nt: NA
cdr3_aa: CASSWGGGNPAVIF

j_call: TRBJ2-7
d_call: NA
v_call: TRBV11-1
clone_size: few
cdr3_nt: TGTGCCAGCAGCCCCAGCGGAGCTATGAGGGAGCAGTACTTC
cdr3_aa: CASSPSGAMREQYF

j_call: TRBJ1-4
d_call: NA
v_call: TRBV27
clone_size: few
cdr3_nt: TGTGCCAGCAGTCCCTACAGGGAGTTCGATGGACTGTTTTTT
cdr3_aa: CASSPYREFDGLFF

j_call: TRBJ1-1
d_call: TRBD1
v_call: TRBV27
clone_size: NA
cdr3_nt: TGTGCCAGCAGAGACAGGGTCCGGACTGAAGCTTTCTTT
cdr3_aa: CASRDRVRTEAFF

j_call: TRBJ1-2
d_call: NA
v_call: TRBV5-3
clone_size: NA
cdr3_nt: TGTGCCAGCAGCTTCTCCGGCTACACCTTC
cdr3_aa: CASSFSGYTF

j_call: TRBJ2-2
d_call: NA
v_call: TRBV7-2
clone_size: NA
cdr3_nt: TGTGCCAGCAGCTTAGATTGGGGGGCCTCCCCGAACACCGGGGAGCTGTTTTTT
cdr3_aa: CASSLDWGASPNTGELFF

j_call: TRBJ2-1
d_call: NA
v_call: TRBV19
clone_size: NA
cdr3_nt: TGTGCCAGTAGTTTTAACCTTAACGCCTACAATGAGCAGTTCTTC
cdr3_aa: CASSFNLNAYNEQFF

j_call: TRBJ2-2
d_call: NA
v_call: TRBV12-3/TRBV12-4
clone_size: few
cdr3_nt: TGTGCCAGCAGCCCCCTCGGGGCGGCGACCGGGGAGCTGTTTTTT
cdr3_aa: CASSPLGAATGELFF

j_call: TRBJ1-2
d_call: TRBD1
v_call: TRBV7-2
clone_size: few
cdr3_nt: TGTGCCAGCATTGCCCAGGGGGCGGATATCTCTAACTATGGCTACACCTTC
cdr3_aa: CASIAQGADISNYGYTF

j_call: TRBJ2-1
d_call: NA
v_call: TRBV12-3/TRBV12-4
clone_size: few
cdr3_nt: TGTGCCAGCAGTACCTTCCCCGGGGGATACAATGAGCAGTTCTTC
cdr3_aa: CASSTFPGGYNEQFF

j_call: TRBJ1-1
d_call: TRBD1
v_call: TRBV7-6
clone_size: NA
cdr3_nt: TGTGCCAGCAGCCAGACTACAGGGGATTGGACTGAAGCTTTCTTT
cdr3_aa: CASSQTTGDWTEAFF

j_call: TRBJ1-2
d_call: NA
v_call: TRBV27
clone_size: few
cdr3_nt: TGTGCCAGCAGTTCCCCGGGCCTTACCCACTATGGCTACACCTTC
cdr3_aa: CASSSPGLTHYGYTF

j_call: TRBJ2-5
d_call: NA
v_call: TRBV6-6
clone_size: NA
cdr3_nt: TGTGCCAGCAGTTACTCAATCTCGGACTCCTCTTGGAAGACCCAGTACTTC
cdr3_aa: CASSYSISDSSWKTQYF

j_call: TRBJ2-5
d_call: TRBD1
v_call: TRBV12-3/TRBV12-4
clone_size: NA
cdr3_nt: TGTGCCAGCAGTTTCGAAGGGACCAGGGGGACGTTGGAGACCCAGTACTTC
cdr3_aa: CASSFEGTRGTLETQYF

j_call: TRBJ1-5
d_call: TRBD1
v_call: TRBV11-2
clone_size: NA
cdr3_nt: TGTGCCAGCAGCTTGGGACAGGGGGGTTATCAGCCCCAGCATTTT
cdr3_aa: CASSLGQGGYQPQHF

j_call: TRBJ2-3
d_call: TRBD2
v_call: TRBV27
clone_size: many
cdr3_nt: TGTGCCAGCAGTTTACCTCGGGGTAGCGGGGGTACGCAGTATTTT
cdr3_aa: CASSLPRGSGGTQYF